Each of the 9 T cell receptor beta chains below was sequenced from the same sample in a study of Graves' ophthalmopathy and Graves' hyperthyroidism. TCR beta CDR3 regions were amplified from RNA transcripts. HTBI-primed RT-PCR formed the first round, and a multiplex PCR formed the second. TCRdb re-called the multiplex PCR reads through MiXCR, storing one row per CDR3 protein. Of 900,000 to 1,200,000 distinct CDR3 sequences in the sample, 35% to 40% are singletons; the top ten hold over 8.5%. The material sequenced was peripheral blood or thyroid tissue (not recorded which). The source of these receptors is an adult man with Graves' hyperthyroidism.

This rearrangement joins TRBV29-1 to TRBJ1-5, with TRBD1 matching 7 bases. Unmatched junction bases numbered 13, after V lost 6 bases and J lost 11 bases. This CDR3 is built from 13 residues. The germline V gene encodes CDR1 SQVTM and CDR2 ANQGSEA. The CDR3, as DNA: TGCAGCGTGAGAGGACAGGCCCAAGAGACCCAGCATTTT. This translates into CSVRGQAQETQHF.

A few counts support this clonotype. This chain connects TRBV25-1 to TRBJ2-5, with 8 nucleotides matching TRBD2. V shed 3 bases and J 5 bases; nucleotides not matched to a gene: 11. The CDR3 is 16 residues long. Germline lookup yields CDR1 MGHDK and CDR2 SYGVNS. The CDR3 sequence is CASSDRRAGAGETQYF. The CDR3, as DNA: TGTGCCAGCAGTGATCGGAGAGCGGGAGCAGGGGAGACCCAGTACTTC.

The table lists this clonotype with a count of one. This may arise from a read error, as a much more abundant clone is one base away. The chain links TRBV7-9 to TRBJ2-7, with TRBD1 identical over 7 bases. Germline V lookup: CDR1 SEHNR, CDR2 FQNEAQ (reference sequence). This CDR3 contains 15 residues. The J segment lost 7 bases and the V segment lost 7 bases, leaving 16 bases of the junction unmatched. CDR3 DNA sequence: TGTGCCAGCAACCAGTCCCGGACAGGACGTCGAGAGCAGTACTTC. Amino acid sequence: CASNQSRTGRREQYF.

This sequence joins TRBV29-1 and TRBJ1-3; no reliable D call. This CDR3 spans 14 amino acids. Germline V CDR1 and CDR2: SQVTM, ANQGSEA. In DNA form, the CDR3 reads TGCAGAGAGTCCTGGGTTGACTCTGGAAACACCATATATTTT. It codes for CRESWVDSGNTIYF.

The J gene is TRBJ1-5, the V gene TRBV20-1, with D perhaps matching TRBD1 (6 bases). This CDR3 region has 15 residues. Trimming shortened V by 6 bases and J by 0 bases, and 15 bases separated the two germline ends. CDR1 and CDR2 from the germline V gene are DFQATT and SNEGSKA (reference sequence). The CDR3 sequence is CSALNYRDSNQPQHF. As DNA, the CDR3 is TGCAGTGCGTTAAACTACAGGGATAGCAATCAGCCCCAGCATTTT.

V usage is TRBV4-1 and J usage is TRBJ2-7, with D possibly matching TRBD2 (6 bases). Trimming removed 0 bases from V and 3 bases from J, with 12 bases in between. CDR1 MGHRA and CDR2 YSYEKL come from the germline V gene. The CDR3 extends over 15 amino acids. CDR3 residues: CASSQEAGTIYEQYF. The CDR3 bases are TGCGCCAGCAGCCAAGAAGCGGGTACGATCTACGAGCAGTACTTC.

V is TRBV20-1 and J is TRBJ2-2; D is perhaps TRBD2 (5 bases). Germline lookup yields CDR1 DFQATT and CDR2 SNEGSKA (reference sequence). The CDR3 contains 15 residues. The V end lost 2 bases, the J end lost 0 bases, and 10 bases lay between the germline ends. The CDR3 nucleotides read TGCAGTGCTAGAAAGGCGGGTGCGAACACCGGGGAGCTGTTTTTT. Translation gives CSARKAGANTGELFF.

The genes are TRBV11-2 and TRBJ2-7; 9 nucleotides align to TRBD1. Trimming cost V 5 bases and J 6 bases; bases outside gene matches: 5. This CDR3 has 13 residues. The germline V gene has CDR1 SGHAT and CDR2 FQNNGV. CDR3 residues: CASSQGDRAEQYF. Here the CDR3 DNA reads TGTGCCAGCAGCCAAGGGGACAGGGCCGAGCAGTACTTC.

The CDR3: CASSGRGLRDTEAFF. The CDR3 DNA sequence: TGTGCCAGCAGCGGCCGGGGACTTCGGGACACTGAAGCTTTCTTT. V is TRBV11-2 and J is TRBJ1-1, with a tentative D call TRBD1 (5 bases). In germline, CDR1 is SGHAT, CDR2 FQNNGV. Trimming shortened V by 5 bases and J by 3 bases, and 16 bases separated the two germline ends. CDR3 length equals 15 residues.